The rows below give T cell receptor beta chains drawn from one sample of a study of early T cells in non-severe SARS-CoV-2 infection. Each CDR3 protein gets one entry after TCRdb re-called the 5' RACE reads with MiXCR. The sample contains under 75,000 distinct CDR3 sequences, over 10% of which appear only once. The material sequenced was whole blood. These receptor sequences come from an adult who was a healthcare worker with PCR-confirmed SARS-CoV-2 infection or an uninfected control (not recorded which). The CDR3 runs from the conserved cysteine through the conserved F or W. D genes are given only for firm matches. Only part of the rows carry a size: once, few, many, or a class if the clone is expanded.

j_call: TRBJ1-1; clone_size: many; v_call: TRBV20-1; d_call: -; cdr3_aa: CSVARHTEAFF; cdr3_nt: TGCAGTGTTGCCAGACACACTGAAGCTTTCTTT
j_call: TRBJ2-3; clone_size: few; v_call: TRBV29-1; d_call: -; cdr3_aa: CSVDGSTDTQYF; cdr3_nt: TGCAGCGTTGACGGGAGCACAGATACGCAGTATTTT
j_call: TRBJ2-3; clone_size: few; v_call: TRBV29-1; d_call: -; cdr3_aa: CSVRGDGSSTDTQYF; cdr3_nt: TGCAGCGTCCGAGGGGATGGCAGTAGCACAGATACGCAGTATTTT
j_call: TRBJ2-5; clone_size: -; v_call: TRBV28; d_call: -; cdr3_aa: CASSSPGRETQYF; cdr3_nt: TGTGCCAGCAGCTCGCCCGGACGGGAGACCCAGTACTTC
j_call: TRBJ2-7; clone_size: -; v_call: TRBV5-1; d_call: -; cdr3_aa: CTSSSGHRAASYEQYF; cdr3_nt: TGCACCAGCAGCTCAGGACACAGGGCCGCGTCCTACGAGCAGTACTTC
j_call: TRBJ2-3; clone_size: few; v_call: TRBV20-1; d_call: -; cdr3_aa: CSASRHFTDTQYF; cdr3_nt: TGCAGTGCTAGTCGCCACTTCACAGATACGCAGTATTTT
j_call: TRBJ2-1; clone_size: -; v_call: TRBV29-1; d_call: TRBD2; cdr3_aa: CSVESLAGGSEQFF; cdr3_nt: TGCAGCGTTGAAAGTCTAGCGGGAGGGAGTGAGCAGTTCTTC
j_call: TRBJ2-1; clone_size: -; v_call: TRBV5-1; d_call: -; cdr3_aa: CASSLGGRSSYNEQFF; cdr3_nt: TGCGCCAGCAGCTTGGGGGGAAGGAGCTCCTACAATGAGCAGTTCTTC
j_call: TRBJ2-5; clone_size: many; v_call: TRBV5-4; d_call: -; cdr3_aa: CASSLDSDQETQYF; cdr3_nt: TGTGCCAGCAGCTTGGACTCGGACCAAGAGACCCAGTACTTC
j_call: TRBJ2-7; clone_size: few; v_call: TRBV7-6; d_call: -; cdr3_aa: CASSLGRGSEQYF; cdr3_nt: TGTGCCAGCAGCTTGGGCAGGGGAAGCGAGCAGTACTTC
j_call: TRBJ1-1; clone_size: few; v_call: TRBV7-9; d_call: TRBD1; cdr3_aa: CASSSRGLTEAFF; cdr3_nt: TGTGCCAGCAGCTCGAGGGGGCTCACTGAAGCTTTCTTT
j_call: TRBJ2-7; clone_size: few; v_call: TRBV19; d_call: -; cdr3_aa: CASSIIGQLGEQYF; cdr3_nt: TGTGCCAGTAGTATAATCGGACAGCTCGGCGAGCAGTACTTC
j_call: TRBJ2-4; clone_size: few; v_call: TRBV2; d_call: -; cdr3_aa: CASEGLIQYF; cdr3_nt: TGTGCCAGCGAGGGGCTCATTCAGTACTTC
j_call: TRBJ2-2; clone_size: -; v_call: TRBV9; d_call: -; cdr3_aa: CASSVGGRRGTGELFF; cdr3_nt: TGTGCCAGCAGCGTAGGAGGCCGTCGAGGTACCGGGGAGCTGTTTTTT
j_call: TRBJ2-7; clone_size: -; v_call: TRBV6-2/TRBV6-3; d_call: -; cdr3_aa: CASRPSATYEQYF; cdr3_nt: TGTGCCAGCAGGCCTAGCGCAACCTACGAGCAGTACTTC
j_call: TRBJ1-3; clone_size: few; v_call: TRBV29-1; d_call: -; cdr3_aa: CSVEETSGNTIYF; cdr3_nt: TGCAGCGTTGAAGAAACCTCTGGAAACACCATATATTTT
j_call: TRBJ2-4; clone_size: -; v_call: TRBV4-3; d_call: -; cdr3_aa: CASSPATKNIQYF; cdr3_nt: TGCGCCAGCAGCCCGGCCACCAAAAACATTCAGTACTTC
j_call: TRBJ1-4; clone_size: few; v_call: TRBV29-1; d_call: -; cdr3_aa: CSVGGGEKLFF; cdr3_nt: TGCAGCGTAGGAGGAGGTGAAAAACTGTTTTTT
j_call: TRBJ2-3; clone_size: -; v_call: TRBV6-1; d_call: -; cdr3_aa: CASRMPNTDTQYF; cdr3_nt: TGTGCCAGCAGGATGCCCAACACAGATACGCAGTATTTT
j_call: TRBJ2-1; clone_size: many; v_call: TRBV2; d_call: -; cdr3_aa: CATRQGTYNEQFF; cdr3_nt: TGTGCCACCAGGCAGGGGACCTACAATGAGCAGTTCTTC
j_call: TRBJ2-7; clone_size: -; v_call: TRBV18; d_call: -; cdr3_aa: CASSLTVSGRPSYEQYF; cdr3_nt: TGTGCCAGCTCACTTACCGTTAGCGGCCGACCTTCCTACGAGCAGTACTTC
j_call: TRBJ1-5; clone_size: few; v_call: TRBV28; d_call: -; cdr3_aa: CASGGPLSPPQHF; cdr3_nt: TGTGCCAGCGGGGGACCTCTAAGCCCACCCCAGCATTTT
j_call: TRBJ2-3; clone_size: many; v_call: TRBV27; d_call: -; cdr3_aa: CASSLSVQSTDTQYF; cdr3_nt: TGTGCCAGCAGTTTATCTGTACAGAGCACAGATACGCAGTATTTT
j_call: TRBJ2-1; clone_size: many; v_call: TRBV6-2/TRBV6-3; d_call: -; cdr3_aa: CASSYSIRGESWDNEQFF; cdr3_nt: TGTGCCAGCAGTTACTCGATTCGTGGGGAGTCATGGGACAATGAGCAGTTCTTC
j_call: TRBJ2-2; clone_size: many; v_call: TRBV6-2/TRBV6-3; d_call: TRBD2; cdr3_aa: CASRFEPSGGAGELFF; cdr3_nt: TGTGCCAGCAGATTCGAACCCTCCGGGGGGGCCGGGGAGCTGTTTTTT
j_call: TRBJ2-7; clone_size: few; v_call: TRBV28; d_call: TRBD2; cdr3_aa: CASSTGLAGVSPYF; cdr3_nt: TGTGCCAGCAGTACGGGACTAGCGGGAGTAAGCCCGTACTTC
j_call: TRBJ2-7; clone_size: few; v_call: TRBV7-6; d_call: -; cdr3_aa: CASSLATGSYEQYF; cdr3_nt: TGTGCCAGCAGCCTAGCGACAGGGTCCTACGAGCAGTACTTC
j_call: TRBJ1-1; clone_size: many; v_call: TRBV29-1; d_call: -; cdr3_aa: CSVALLSEAFF; cdr3_nt: TGCAGCGTTGCTCTCCTCTCTGAAGCTTTCTTT
j_call: TRBJ1-2; clone_size: few; v_call: TRBV20-1; d_call: -; cdr3_aa: CSARNLTGAYGYTF; cdr3_nt: TGCAGTGCTCGTAATCTAACCGGGGCCTATGGCTACACCTTC
j_call: TRBJ2-3; clone_size: few; v_call: TRBV28; d_call: TRBD2; cdr3_aa: CASSLGLAGGSHTDTQYF; cdr3_nt: TGTGCCAGCAGTTTGGGACTAGCGGGAGGATCACACACAGATACGCAGTATTTT
j_call: TRBJ2-7; clone_size: many; v_call: TRBV7-7; d_call: -; cdr3_aa: CASSPGGTGLYEQYF; cdr3_nt: TGTGCTAGCAGCCCTGGGGGCACAGGGCTATACGAGCAGTACTTC
j_call: TRBJ2-3; clone_size: many; v_call: TRBV27; d_call: -; cdr3_aa: CASSLWPAEDTQYF; cdr3_nt: TGTGCCAGCAGTTTATGGCCGGCGGAAGATACGCAGTATTTT
j_call: TRBJ2-1; clone_size: -; v_call: TRBV27; d_call: TRBD2; cdr3_aa: CASTILAGNEQFF; cdr3_nt: TGTGCCAGCACCATACTAGCGGGGAATGAGCAGTTCTTC
j_call: TRBJ1-6; clone_size: many; v_call: TRBV12-3/TRBV12-4; d_call: TRBD1; cdr3_aa: CASTLDGTGTNSPLHF; cdr3_nt: TGTGCCAGCACCCTCGATGGGACAGGCACAAATTCACCCCTCCACTTT